This TCR beta chain was sequenced in a study of blood T cell repertoires in COVID-19. Study-level information: From T cells, B-cell-depleted T cells, or PBMCs came the material, which was cDNA or gDNA.

Data came from immunoSEQ multiplex PCR; TCRdb stores just in-frame clones and leaves some out. The sample yields 150,000 or so clones, more than 75% seen once. The clonotype comes from a human donor with acute or convalescent COVID-19. The donor label of this sample is uncertain. Sequencing used peripheral blood.

CDR3 sequence (DNA): TGTGCCAGTAGTCACCTCGCCAGGGGCTGGGGCAGCACTGAAGCTTTCTTT. The encoded protein is CASSHLARGWGSTEAFF. The chain has TRBV19 and TRBJ1-1; possibly TRBD1 for D (6 bases). Germline loops: CDR1 LNHDA, CDR2 SQIVND (reference sequence). V was pared by 5 bases and J by 4 bases, with 23 bases between. The CDR3 contains 17 residues. The complete variable domain, with remaining parts taken from reference TRBV19 and TRBJ1-1, reads DGGITQSPKYLFRKEGQNVTLSCEQNLNHDAMYWYRQDPGQGLRLIYYSQIVNDFQKGDIAEGYSVSREKKESFPLTVTSAQKNPTAFYLCASSHLARGWGSTEAFFGQGTRLTVV.